This T cell receptor beta chain derives from a study of cytotoxic CD8 clonotypes in ibrutinib-treated CLL. Points from the study as a whole: Clonality showed a rise at ibrutinib response that reversed toward baseline at progression. T-cell clonality at baseline went above that of age-matched healthy donors and rose and fell with circulating CD8+ T-cell counts.

With regard to this clone: Its antigen is unidentified.

TCRdb's table, derived via immunoSEQ multiplex PCR, lists solely in-frame clones and lacks some. The sample includes fewer than 50,000 clones, approximately 74% of them seen just once. The CDR3 has 17 residues. In germline, CDR1 is SGHAT, CDR2 FQNNGV. V was shortened by 5 bases and J by 2 bases, with 19 bases between the two germline ends. This receptor was identified in a human donor with chronic lymphocytic leukemia. The material sequenced was PBMCs, taken after 12 months of ibrutinib treatment. V is TRBV11-2 and J is TRBJ2-1; D might be TRBD2 (6 bases). The CDR3 region is CASSLHGSSGAYNEQFF. CDR3 nucleotide sequence: TGTGCCAGCAGCCTCCATGGATCCTCGGGGGCCTACAATGAGCAGTTCTTC.